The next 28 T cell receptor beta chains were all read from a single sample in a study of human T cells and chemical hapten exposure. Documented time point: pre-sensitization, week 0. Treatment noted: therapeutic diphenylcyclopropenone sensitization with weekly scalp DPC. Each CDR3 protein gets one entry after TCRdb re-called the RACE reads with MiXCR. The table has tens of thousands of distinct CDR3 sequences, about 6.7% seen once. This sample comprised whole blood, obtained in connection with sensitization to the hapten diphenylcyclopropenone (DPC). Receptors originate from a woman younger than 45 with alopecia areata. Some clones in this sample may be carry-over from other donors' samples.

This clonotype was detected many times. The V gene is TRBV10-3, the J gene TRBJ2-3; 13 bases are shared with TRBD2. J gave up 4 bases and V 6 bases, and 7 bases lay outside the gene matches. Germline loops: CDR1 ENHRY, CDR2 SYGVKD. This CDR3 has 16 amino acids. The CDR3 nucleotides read TGTGCCATCAGCACTAGCGGGGGGGTAGGCGCAGATACGCAGTATTTT. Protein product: CAISTSGGVGADTQYF.

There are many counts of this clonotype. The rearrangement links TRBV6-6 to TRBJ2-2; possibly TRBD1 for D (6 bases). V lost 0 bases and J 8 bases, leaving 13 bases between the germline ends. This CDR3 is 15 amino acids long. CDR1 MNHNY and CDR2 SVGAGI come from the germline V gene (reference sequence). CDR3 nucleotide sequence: TGTGCCAGCAGTTACTCGAGGCCAGGGGCTGGGGAGCTGTTTTTT. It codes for CASSYSRPGAGELFF.

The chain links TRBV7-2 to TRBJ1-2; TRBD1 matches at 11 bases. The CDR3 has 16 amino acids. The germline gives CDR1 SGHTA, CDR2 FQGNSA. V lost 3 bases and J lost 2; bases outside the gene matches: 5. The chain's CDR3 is CASSFTGTGGNYGYTF. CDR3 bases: TGTGCCAGCAGCTTTACCGGGACAGGGGGAAACTATGGCTACACCTTC.

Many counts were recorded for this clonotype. The CDR3 here is CSARGQRGMESEAFF. The CDR3 DNA is TGCAGTGCTAGAGGTCAAAGGGGGATGGAGAGTGAAGCTTTCTTT. V and J are TRBV20-1 and TRBJ1-1; D possibly corresponds to TRBD1 (6 bases). Looked up from germline, CDR1 is DFQATT and CDR2 is SNEGSKA (reference sequence). Trimming cost V 1 base and J 7 bases, with 19 bases left between them. The length of the CDR3 is 15 residues.

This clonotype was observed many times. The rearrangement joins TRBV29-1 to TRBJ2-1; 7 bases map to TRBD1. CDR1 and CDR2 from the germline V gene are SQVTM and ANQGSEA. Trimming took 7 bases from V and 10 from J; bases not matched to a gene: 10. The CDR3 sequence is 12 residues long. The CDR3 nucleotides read TGCAGCGCCGCCACAGGGGTCGGGGAGCAGTTCTTC. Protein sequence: CSAATGVGEQFF.

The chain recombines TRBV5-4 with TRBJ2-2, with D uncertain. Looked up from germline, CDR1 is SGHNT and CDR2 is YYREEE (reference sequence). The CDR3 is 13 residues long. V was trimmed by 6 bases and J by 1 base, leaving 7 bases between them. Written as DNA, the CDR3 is TGTGCCAGCAATAGGTTGAACACCGGGGAGCTGTTTTTT. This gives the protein CASNRLNTGELFF.

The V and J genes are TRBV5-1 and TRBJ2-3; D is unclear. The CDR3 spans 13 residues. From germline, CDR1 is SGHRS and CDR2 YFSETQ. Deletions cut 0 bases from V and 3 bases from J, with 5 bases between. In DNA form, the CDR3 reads TGCGCCAGCAGCTTGGAGCCAACAGATACGCAGTATTTT. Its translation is CASSLEPTDTQYF. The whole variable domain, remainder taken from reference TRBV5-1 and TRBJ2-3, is KAGVTQTPRYLIKTRGQQVTLSCSPISGHRSVSWYQQTPGQGLQFLFEYFSETQRNKGNFPGRFSGRQFSNSRSEMNVSTLELGDSALYLCASSLEPTDTQYFGPGTRLTVL.

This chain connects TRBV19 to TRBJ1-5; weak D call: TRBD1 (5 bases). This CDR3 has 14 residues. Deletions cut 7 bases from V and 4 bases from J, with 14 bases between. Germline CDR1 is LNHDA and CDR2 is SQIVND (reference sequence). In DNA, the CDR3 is TGTGCCAGTACGCGGCAGGGAGGGAATCAGCCCCAGCATTTT. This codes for CASTRQGGNQPQHF.

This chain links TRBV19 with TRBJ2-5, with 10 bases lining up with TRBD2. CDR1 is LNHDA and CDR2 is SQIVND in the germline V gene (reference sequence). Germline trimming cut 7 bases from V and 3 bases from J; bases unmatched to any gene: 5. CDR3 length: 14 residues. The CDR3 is CASKLAGMEETQYF. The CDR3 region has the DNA TGTGCCAGTAAACTAGCGGGGATGGAAGAGACCCAGTACTTC.

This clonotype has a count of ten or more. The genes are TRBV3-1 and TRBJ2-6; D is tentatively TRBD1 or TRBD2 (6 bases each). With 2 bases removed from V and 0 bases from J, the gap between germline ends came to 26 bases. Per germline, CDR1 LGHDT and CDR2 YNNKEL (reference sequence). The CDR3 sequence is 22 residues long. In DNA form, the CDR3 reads TGTGCCAGCAGCCAATCAATGGGGGGCGGAAGGTCTCCTTTCTCTGGGGCCAACGTCCTGACTTTC. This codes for CASSQSMGGGRSPFSGANVLTF.

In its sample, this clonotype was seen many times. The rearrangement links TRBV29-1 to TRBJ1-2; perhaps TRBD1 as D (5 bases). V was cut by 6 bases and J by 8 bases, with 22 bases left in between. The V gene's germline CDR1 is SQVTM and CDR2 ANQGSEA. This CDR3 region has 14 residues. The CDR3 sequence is CSVLQETLPLGYTF. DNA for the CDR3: TGCAGCGTACTACAGGAGACCCTACCCTTAGGCTACACCTTC.

The CDR3 protein is CSVVDSEAFF. In DNA, the CDR3 is TGCAGCGTTGTGGACAGCGAAGCTTTCTTT. The rearrangement uses TRBV29-1 and TRBJ1-1, with D perhaps matching TRBD1 (6 bases). The CDR3 is 10 amino acids. Between the trimmed V and J ends, which lost 4 bases and 8 bases, there was a span of 8 bases. Germline CDR1 reads SQVTM; CDR2 reads ANQGSEA.

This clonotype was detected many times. CDR3: CAISDSEGSYEQYF. Written as DNA, the CDR3 is TGTGCCATCAGTGACTCGGAGGGGTCCTACGAGCAGTACTTC. The V gene is TRBV10-3, the J gene TRBJ2-7; weak D call: TRBD2 (6 bases). V was trimmed by 3 bases and J by 1 base, leaving 10 bases between them. The germline gives CDR1 ENHRY, CDR2 SYGVKD. The CDR3 is 14 amino acids.

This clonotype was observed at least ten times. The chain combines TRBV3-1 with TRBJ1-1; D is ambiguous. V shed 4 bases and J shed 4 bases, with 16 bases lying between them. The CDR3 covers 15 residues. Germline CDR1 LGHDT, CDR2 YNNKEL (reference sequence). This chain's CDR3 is CASSPFPQAGTEAFF. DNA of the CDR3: TGTGCCAGCAGCCCTTTTCCCCAAGCGGGCACTGAAGCTTTCTTT.

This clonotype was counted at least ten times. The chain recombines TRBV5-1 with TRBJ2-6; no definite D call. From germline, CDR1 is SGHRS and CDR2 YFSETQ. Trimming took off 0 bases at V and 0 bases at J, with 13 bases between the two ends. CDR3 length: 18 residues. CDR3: CASSLDPRISSGANVLTF. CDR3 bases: TGCGCCAGCAGCTTGGATCCCAGGATCAGCTCTGGGGCCAACGTCCTGACTTTC.

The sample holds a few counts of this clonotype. The CDR3, as DNA: TGTGCCAGCAGTCCCTACGAACAGGGGGGCTACGAGCAGTACTTC. Protein product: CASSPYEQGGYEQYF. The chain combines TRBV12-3 or TRBV12-4 with TRBJ2-7; 8 nucleotides match TRBD1. With 5 bases clipped from V and 3 bases from J, the junction kept 9 bases outside the gene matches. The CDR3 is 15 amino acids.

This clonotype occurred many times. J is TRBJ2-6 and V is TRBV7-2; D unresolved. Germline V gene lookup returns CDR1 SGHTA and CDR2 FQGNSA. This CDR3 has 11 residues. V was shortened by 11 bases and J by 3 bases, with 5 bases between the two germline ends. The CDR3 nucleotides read TGTGCCGTCTATGGGGCCAACGTCCTGACTTTC. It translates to CAVYGANVLTF.

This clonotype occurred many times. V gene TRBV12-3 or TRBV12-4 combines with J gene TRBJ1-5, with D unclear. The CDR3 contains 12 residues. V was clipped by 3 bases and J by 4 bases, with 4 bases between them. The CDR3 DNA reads TGTGCCAGCAGTTTCGGGAATCAGCCCCAGCATTTT. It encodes CASSFGNQPQHF.

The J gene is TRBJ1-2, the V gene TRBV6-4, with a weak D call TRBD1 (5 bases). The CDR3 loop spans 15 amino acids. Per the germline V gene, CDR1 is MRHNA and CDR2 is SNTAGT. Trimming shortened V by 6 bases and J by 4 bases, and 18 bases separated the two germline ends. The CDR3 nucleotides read TGTGCCAGCAGCCCTAGAGAGGGGTTCGTCTATGGCTACACCTTC. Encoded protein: CASSPREGFVYGYTF.

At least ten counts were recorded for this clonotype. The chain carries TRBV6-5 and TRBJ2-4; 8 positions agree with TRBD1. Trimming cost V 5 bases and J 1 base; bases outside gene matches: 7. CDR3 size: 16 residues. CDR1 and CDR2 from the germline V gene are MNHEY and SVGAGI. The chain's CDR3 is CASSTGQGRAKNIQYF. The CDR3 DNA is TGTGCCAGCAGTACTGGACAGGGCCGGGCCAAAAACATTCAGTACTTC.

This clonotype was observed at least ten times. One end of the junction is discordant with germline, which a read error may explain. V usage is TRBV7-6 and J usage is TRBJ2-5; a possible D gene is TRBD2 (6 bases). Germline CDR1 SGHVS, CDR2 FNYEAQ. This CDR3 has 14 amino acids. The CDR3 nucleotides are TGTGCCAGCAGCTCAGATCTCAAGGAGGGCGGGCTGGTCTTC. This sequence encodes CASSSDLKEGGLVF.

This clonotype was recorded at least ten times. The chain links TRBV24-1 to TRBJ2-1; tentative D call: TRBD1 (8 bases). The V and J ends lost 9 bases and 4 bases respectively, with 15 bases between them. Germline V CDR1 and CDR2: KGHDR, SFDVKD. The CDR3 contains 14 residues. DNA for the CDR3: TGTGCCACCGCAGGGGGCGGGGGTTACAATGAGCAGTTCTTC. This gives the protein CATAGGGGYNEQFF.

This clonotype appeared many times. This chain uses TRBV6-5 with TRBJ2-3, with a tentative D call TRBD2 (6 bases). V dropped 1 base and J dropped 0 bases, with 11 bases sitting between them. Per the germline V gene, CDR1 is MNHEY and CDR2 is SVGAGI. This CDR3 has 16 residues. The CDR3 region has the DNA TGTGCCAGCAGTTACTGGGGTAGCGGCAGCACAGATACGCAGTATTTT. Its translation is CASSYWGSGSTDTQYF.

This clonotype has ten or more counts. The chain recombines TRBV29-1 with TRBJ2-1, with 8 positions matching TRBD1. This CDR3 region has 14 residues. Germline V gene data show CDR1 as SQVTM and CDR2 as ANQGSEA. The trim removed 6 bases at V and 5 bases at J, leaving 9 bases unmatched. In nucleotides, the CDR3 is TGCAGCGTCCCGCCGGGGGACAGGAACAATGAGCAGTTCTTC. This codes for CSVPPGDRNNEQFF.

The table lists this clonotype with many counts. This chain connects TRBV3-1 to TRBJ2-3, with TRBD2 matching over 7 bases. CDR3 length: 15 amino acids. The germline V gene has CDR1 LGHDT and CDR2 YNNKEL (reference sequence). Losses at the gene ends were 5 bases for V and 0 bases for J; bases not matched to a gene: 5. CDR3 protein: CASSSSGDSTDTQYF. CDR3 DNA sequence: TGTGCCAGCAGCTCGAGCGGGGATAGCACAGATACGCAGTATTTT.

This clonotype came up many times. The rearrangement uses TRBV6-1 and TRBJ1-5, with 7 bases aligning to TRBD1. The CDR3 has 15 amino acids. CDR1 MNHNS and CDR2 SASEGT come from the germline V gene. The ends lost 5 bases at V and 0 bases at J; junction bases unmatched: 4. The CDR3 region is CASSWTGDSNQPQHF. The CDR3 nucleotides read TGTGCCAGCAGTTGGACAGGAGATAGCAATCAGCCCCAGCATTTT.

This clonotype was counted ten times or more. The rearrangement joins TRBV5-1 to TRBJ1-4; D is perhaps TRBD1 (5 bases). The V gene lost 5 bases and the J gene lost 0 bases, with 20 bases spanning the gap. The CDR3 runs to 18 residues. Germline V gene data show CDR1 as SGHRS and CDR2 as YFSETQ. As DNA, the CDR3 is TGCGCCAGCAGATTTCTAGGGACCGCGAGTGCAACTAATGAAAAACTGTTTTTT. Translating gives CASRFLGTASATNEKLFF.

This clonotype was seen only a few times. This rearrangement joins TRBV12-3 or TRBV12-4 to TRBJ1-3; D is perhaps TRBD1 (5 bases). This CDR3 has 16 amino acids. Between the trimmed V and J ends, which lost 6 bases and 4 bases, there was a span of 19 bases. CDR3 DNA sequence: TGTGCCAGCAGGCCGCACGCCAGGGAAATAGGAAACACCATATATTTT. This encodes CASRPHAREIGNTIYF.